The sequence of this T cell receptor (beta chain) was determined in a study of cytomegalovirus exposure and HLA in healthy donors. Whole-study context: Across 350 to 500 genotyped donors, about 80% landed in the Caucasian-associated ancestry cluster. Study-level results: In vitro confirmation showed three CMV-associated chains to be CMV antigen specific.

Regarding this clone: The antigen is not known.

The CDR3 has 18 residues. V dropped 0 bases and J dropped 4 bases, with 20 bases sitting between them. Germline V lookup: CDR1 SGHTA, CDR2 FQGNSA. Vbeta (60) and Jbeta (13) primers were used in the PCR. TCRdb's copy holds only in-frame clones and misses some; the assay was immunoSEQ multiplex PCR. The repertoire consists of approximately 150,000 clones, with around 85% occurring once and the leading ten covering roughly 2.9%. Sequencing was done on a sample of PBMCs. This TCR was sampled from a woman in her thirties in good health and CMV-seronegative. V is TRBV7-2 and J is TRBJ2-3; perhaps TRBD2 as D (6 bases). DNA of the CDR3: TGTGCCAGCAGCTTAGCGGGGGGTGGGGCAGCCCGGCCAGATACGCAGTATTTT. Translation: CASSLAGGGAARPDTQYF.